The 3 T cell receptor beta chains presented below share a single source sample, sequenced in a study of blood T cell repertoires in COVID-19. Clones were read by immunoSEQ multiplex PCR, and TCRdb kept only the in-frame ones, dropping some. Among about 240,000 clones, approximately 86% were seen once, and the ten largest hold more than 6%. Sequencing used peripheral blood. The receptor set was obtained from a woman in her sixties with active or convalescent COVID-19.

V and J are TRBV9 and TRBJ2-5, with 8 bases identical to TRBD1. Germline V gene lookup returns CDR1 SGDLS and CDR2 YYNGEE. The CDR3 contains 16 residues. Losses at the gene ends were 0 bases for V and 5 bases for J; bases not matched to a gene: 9. The CDR3 nucleotides are TGTGCCAGCAGCGTAGGGGTTCGACAGGGGTTTGAGACCCAGTACTTC. Residues: CASSVGVRQGFETQYF.

The CDR3 loop is CASSEAQNRAYNSPLHF. CDR3 in DNA: TGTGCCAGCAGCGAAGCCCAGAACAGGGCTTATAATTCACCCCTCCACTTT. The gene calls are TRBV5-4 and TRBJ1-6, with D possibly matching TRBD1 (6 bases). Germline assignment: CDR1 SGHNT and CDR2 YYREEE (reference sequence). Trimming shortened V by 4 bases and J by 4 bases, and 18 bases separated the two germline ends. The length of the CDR3 is 17 residues.

The rearrangement joins TRBV29-1 to TRBJ2-7; possibly TRBD2 for D (5 bases). The V gene lost 5 bases and the J gene lost 0 bases, with 14 bases spanning the gap. Germline loops: CDR1 SQVTM, CDR2 ANQGSEA. The CDR3 has 14 amino acids. The DNA of the CDR3 is TGCAGCGTTACCTCCTATGGACTCTCCTACGAGCAGTACTTC. Protein: CSVTSYGLSYEQYF.